This T cell receptor beta chain was sequenced in a study of shared clonotypes between healthy human individuals. General study points: Since donors were few, the genetic and exposure-history diversity represented was limited.

V gave up 0 bases and J gave up 4 bases; unmatched junction bases: 6. There are 15 residues in the CDR3. CDR1 and CDR2 from the germline V gene are MNHNY and SVGAGI (reference sequence). CD45RO-negative, CCR7-positively selected cells formed the naive CD8 fraction, excluding terminally differentiated effector memory CD45RA+ cells. Note on this clone: Antigen specificity is unknown.

Sorted subsets were amplified in replicate PCRs using around 220 ng DNA, about 30,000 T cell genomes. The data were produced by immunoSEQ multiplex PCR, yet TCRdb's version contains in-frame clones alone and is incomplete. The table has about 680,000 clones, about 90% seen once. The sequencing input was naive CD8+ T cells sorted from blood. The origin of this receptor is a man younger than 45 in good health. J is TRBJ2-7 and V is TRBV6-6; TRBD1 aligns across 7 bases. As DNA, the CDR3 is TGTGCCAGCAGTTACTCGGTGACAGGGTGGTACGAGCAGTACTTC. Translated, it gives CASSYSVTGWYEQYF.